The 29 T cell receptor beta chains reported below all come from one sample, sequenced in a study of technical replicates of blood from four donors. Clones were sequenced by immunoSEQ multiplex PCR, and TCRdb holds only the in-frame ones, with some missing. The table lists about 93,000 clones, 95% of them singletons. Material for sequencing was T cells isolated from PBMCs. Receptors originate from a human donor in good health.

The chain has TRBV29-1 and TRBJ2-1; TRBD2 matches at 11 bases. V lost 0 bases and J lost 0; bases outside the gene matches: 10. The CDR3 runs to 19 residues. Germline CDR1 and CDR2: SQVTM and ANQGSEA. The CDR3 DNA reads TGCAGCGTTGAAGATCAGGCACTAGCGGGAGCCCTCTCCTACAATGAGCAGTTCTTC. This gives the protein CSVEDQALAGALSYNEQFF.

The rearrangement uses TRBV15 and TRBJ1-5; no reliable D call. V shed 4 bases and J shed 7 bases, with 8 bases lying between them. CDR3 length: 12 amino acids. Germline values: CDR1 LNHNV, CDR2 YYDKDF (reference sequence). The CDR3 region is CATSNGPQPQHF. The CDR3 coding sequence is TGTGCCACCAGCAACGGTCCGCAGCCCCAGCATTTT.

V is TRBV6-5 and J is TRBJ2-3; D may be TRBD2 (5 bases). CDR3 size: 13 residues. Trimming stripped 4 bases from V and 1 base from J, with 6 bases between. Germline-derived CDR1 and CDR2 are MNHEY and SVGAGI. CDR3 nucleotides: TGTGCCAGCAGTTGGACTGGCACAGATACGCAGTATTTT. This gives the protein CASSWTGTDTQYF.

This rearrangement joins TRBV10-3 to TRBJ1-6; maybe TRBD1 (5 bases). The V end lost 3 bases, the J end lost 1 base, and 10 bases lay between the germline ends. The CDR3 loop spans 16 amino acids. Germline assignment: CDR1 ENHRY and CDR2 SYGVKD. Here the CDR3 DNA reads TGTGCCATCAGTGACGGGGGGTTATCCTATAATTCACCCCTCCACTTT. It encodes CAISDGGLSYNSPLHF.

CDR3 protein: CASSLSRDQETQYF. CDR3 in DNA: TGTGCCAGCAGCTTATCCAGGGACCAAGAGACCCAGTACTTC. The V gene is TRBV11-3, the J gene TRBJ2-5; possible D gene TRBD1, 5 bases. Germline V gene lookup returns CDR1 SGHNT and CDR2 YENEEA. The CDR3 sequence is 14 residues long. V shed 2 bases and J shed 0 bases, with 7 bases lying between them.

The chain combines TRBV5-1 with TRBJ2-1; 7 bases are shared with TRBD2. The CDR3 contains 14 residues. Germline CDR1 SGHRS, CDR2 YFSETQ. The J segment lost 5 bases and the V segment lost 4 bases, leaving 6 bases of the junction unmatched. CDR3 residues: CASSHPGTNNEQFF. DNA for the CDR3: TGCGCCAGCAGCCATCCCGGGACTAACAATGAGCAGTTCTTC.

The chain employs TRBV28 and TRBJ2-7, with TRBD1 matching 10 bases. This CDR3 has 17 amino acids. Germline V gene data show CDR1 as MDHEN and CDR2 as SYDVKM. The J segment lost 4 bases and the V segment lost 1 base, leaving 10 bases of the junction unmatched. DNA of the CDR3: TGTGCCAGCAGTTTATCCCCCCGGGACAGGGGAGTGTACGAGCAGTACTTC. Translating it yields CASSLSPRDRGVYEQYF.

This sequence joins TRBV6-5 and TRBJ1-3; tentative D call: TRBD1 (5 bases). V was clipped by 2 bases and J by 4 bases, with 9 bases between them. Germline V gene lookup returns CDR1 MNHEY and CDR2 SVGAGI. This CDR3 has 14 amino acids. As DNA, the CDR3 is TGTGCCAGCAGTTACCAGCCAGGGGGAAACACCATATATTTT. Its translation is CASSYQPGGNTIYF.

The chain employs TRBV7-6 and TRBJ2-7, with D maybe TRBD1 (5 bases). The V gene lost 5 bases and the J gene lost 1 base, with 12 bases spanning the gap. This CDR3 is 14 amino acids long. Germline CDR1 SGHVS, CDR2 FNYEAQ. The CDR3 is CASSPRTISYEQYF. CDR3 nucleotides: TGTGCCAGCAGCCCCCGGACAATTTCCTACGAGCAGTACTTC.

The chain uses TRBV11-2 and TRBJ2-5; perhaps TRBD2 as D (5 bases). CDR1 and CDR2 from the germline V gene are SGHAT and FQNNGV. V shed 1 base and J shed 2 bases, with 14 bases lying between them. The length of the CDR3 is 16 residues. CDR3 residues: CASSLGGSYLQETQYF. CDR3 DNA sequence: TGTGCCAGCAGCTTAGGAGGGTCTTACCTTCAAGAGACCCAGTACTTC. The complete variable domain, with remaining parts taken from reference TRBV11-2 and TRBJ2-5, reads EAGVAQSPRYKIIEKRQSVAFWCNPISGHATLYWYQQILGQGPKLLIQFQNNGVVDDSQLPKDRFSAERLKGVDSTLKIQPAKLEDSAVYLCASSLGGSYLQETQYFGPGTRLLVL.

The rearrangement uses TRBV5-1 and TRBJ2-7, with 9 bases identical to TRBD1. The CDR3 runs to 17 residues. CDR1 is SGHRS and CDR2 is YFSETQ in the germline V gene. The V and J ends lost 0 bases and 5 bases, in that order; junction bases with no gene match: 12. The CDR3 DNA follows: TGCGCCAGCAGCTTGGCCGAGACAGGGGGAGGAGGAGACGAGCAGTACTTC. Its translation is CASSLAETGGGGDEQYF.

In nucleotides, the CDR3 is TGCGCCAGCAGCCAAGATTCGGGTGAACAAACAGGGGCCAAGTTAGGGCAGTACTTC. This translates into CASSQDSGEQTGAKLGQYF. The genes are TRBV4-1 and TRBJ2-7; 7 bases are shared with TRBD1. CDR3 length: 19 residues. From germline, CDR1 is MGHRA and CDR2 YSYEKL. The trim removed 0 bases at V and 9 bases at J, leaving 23 bases unmatched.

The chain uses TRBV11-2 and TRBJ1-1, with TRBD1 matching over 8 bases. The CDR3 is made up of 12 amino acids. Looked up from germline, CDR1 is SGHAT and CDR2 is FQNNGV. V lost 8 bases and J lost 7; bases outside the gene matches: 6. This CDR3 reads CASGDDRGEAFF. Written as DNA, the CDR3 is TGTGCCAGCGGCGACGACAGGGGTGAAGCTTTCTTT.

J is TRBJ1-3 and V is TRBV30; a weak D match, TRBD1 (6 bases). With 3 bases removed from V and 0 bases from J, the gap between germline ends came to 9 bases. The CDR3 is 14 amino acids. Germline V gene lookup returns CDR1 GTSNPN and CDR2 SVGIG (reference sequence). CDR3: CAWRGAASGNTIYF. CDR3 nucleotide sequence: TGTGCCTGGAGGGGGGCCGCCTCTGGAAACACCATATATTTT.

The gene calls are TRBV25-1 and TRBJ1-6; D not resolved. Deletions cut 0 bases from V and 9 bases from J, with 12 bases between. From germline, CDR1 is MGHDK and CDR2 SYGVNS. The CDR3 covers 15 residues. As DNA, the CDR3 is TGTGCCAGCAGTGAATATACAGCAAAAACTTCACCCCTCCACTTT. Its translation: CASSEYTAKTSPLHF.

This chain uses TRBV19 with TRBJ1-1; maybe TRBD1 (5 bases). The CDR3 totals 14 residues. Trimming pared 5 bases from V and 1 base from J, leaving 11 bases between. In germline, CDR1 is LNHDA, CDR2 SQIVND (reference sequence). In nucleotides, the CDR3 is TGTGCCAGTAGTCCCCAGGGAACGAACACTGAAGCTTTCTTT. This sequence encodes CASSPQGTNTEAFF.

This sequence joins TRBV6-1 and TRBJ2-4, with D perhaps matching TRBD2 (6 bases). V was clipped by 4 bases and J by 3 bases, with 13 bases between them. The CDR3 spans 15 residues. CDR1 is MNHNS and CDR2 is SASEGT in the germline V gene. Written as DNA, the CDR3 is TGTGCCAGCAGTGGGGACTTCTTATACAAAAACATTCAGTACTTC. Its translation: CASSGDFLYKNIQYF.

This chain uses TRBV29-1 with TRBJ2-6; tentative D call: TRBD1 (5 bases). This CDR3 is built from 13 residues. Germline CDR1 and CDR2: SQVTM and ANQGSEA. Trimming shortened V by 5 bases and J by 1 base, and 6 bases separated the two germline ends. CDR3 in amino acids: CSVTGSGANVLTF. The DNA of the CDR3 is TGCAGCGTTACAGGATCTGGGGCCAACGTCCTGACTTTC.

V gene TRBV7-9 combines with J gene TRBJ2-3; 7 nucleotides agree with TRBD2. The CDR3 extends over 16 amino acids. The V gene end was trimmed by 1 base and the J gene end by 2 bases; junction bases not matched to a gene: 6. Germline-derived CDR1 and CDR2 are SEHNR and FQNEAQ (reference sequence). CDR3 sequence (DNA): TGTGCCAGCAGCTTAGGGCTAGCGGCCGACACAGATACGCAGTATTTT. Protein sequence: CASSLGLAADTDTQYF.

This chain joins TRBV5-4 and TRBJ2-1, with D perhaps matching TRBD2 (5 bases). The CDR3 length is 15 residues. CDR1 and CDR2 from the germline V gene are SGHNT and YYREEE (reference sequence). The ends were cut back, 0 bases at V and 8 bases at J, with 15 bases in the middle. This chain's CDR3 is CASSLAGFGEDEQFF. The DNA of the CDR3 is TGTGCCAGCAGCTTGGCGGGGTTCGGCGAGGATGAGCAGTTCTTC.

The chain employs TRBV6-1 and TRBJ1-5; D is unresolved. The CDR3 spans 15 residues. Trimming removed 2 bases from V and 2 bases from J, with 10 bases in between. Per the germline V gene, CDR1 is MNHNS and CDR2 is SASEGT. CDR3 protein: CASSELGNGNQPQHF. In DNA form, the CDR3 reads TGTGCCAGCAGTGAACTGGGCAATGGCAATCAGCCCCAGCATTTT.

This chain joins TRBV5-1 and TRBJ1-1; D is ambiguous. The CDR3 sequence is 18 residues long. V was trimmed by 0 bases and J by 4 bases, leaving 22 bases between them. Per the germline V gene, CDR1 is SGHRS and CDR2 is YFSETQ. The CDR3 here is CASSLAYRGRNPGTEAFF. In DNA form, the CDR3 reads TGCGCCAGCAGCTTGGCCTATCGGGGTCGGAATCCGGGCACTGAAGCTTTCTTT.

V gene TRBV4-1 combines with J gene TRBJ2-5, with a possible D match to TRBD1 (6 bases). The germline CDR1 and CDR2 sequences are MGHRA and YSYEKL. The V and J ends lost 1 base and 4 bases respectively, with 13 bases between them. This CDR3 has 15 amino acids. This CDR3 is CASSQAQGFGETQYF. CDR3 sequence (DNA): TGCGCCAGCAGCCAAGCTCAGGGGTTTGGAGAGACCCAGTACTTC.

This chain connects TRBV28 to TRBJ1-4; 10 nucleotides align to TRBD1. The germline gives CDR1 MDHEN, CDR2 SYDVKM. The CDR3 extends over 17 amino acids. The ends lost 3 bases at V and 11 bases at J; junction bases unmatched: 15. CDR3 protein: CASSLRGAGTGEKKLFF. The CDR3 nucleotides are TGTGCCAGCAGTTTGAGGGGTGCAGGGACAGGGGAGAAGAAACTGTTTTTT.

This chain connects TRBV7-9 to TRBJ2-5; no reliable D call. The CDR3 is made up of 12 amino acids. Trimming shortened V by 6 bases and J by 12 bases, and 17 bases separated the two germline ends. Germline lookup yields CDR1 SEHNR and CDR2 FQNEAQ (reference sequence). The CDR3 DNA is TGTGCCAGCAGAGGATCCGCGGAGATAGAGTACTTC. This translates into CASRGSAEIEYF.

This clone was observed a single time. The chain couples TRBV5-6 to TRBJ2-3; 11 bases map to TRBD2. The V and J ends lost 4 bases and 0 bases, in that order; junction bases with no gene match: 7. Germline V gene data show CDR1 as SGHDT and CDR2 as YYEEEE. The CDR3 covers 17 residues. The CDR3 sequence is CASSRRLAGFSTDTQYF. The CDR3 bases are TGTGCCAGCAGCCGACGACTAGCGGGGTTTAGCACAGATACGCAGTATTTT.

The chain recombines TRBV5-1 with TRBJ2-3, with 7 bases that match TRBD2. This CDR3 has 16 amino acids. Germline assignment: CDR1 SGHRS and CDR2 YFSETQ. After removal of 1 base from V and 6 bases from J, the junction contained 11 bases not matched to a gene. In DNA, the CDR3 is TGCGCCAGCAGCTTGAGCCCGGGGGGACCTCCGGATACGCAGTATTTT. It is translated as CASSLSPGGPPDTQYF.

Here the CDR3 reads CASSWGLAGVRETQYF. The CDR3 DNA sequence: TGTGCCAGCAGCTGGGGACTAGCGGGGGTAAGGGAGACCCAGTACTTC. The rearrangement links TRBV7-8 to TRBJ2-5; 14 bases are shared with TRBD2. The ends lost 4 bases at V and 5 bases at J; junction bases unmatched: 6. The CDR3 sequence is 16 residues long. Germline CDR1 is SGHVS and CDR2 is FQNEAQ.

The CDR3 reads CASSRIGFPGGGELFF. The CDR3 region has the DNA TGTGCCAGCAGCCGTATTGGGTTCCCCGGGGGCGGGGAGCTGTTTTTT. V and J are TRBV7-2 and TRBJ2-2; D might be TRBD2 (6 bases). The CDR3 is 16 residues long. CDR1 SGHTA and CDR2 FQGNSA come from the germline V gene. With 5 bases removed from V and 7 bases from J, the gap between germline ends came to 20 bases. Full variable domain (remainder filled in from reference TRBV7-2 and TRBJ2-2): GAGVSQSPSNKVTEKGKDVELRCDPISGHTALYWYRQSLGQGLEFLIYFQGNSAPDKSGLPSDRFSAERTGGSVSTLTIQRTQQEDSAVYLCASSRIGFPGGGELFFGEGSRLTVL.